This T cell receptor (beta chain) was identified in a study of OX40 agonist ivuxolimab in advanced cancers. Study at large: Patients were treated with ivuxolimab, an agonistic anti-OX40 (CD134) antibody.

In the case of this clone: The antigen remains unidentified.

The CDR3 sequence is 11 residues long. The germline V and J ends were trimmed by 4 bases and 10 bases, with 10 bases remaining between them. Germline V gene lookup returns CDR1 ENHRY and CDR2 SYGVKD. General study points: Antigen specificity was not determined for the expanded peripheral T cells. Circulating CD4+ and CD8+ T cells showed clonal expansion by week 6 at 0.1 to 3.0 mg/kg. Partial responders receiving 0.1-3.0 mg/kg showed among the lowest clonal expansion.

This table comes from immunoSEQ multiplex PCR, and its TCRdb copy is limited to in-frame clones, with some not included. The repertoire includes 90,000 or so clones, more than 85% of them detected once, and around 3.4% sits in the top ten. This chain links TRBV10-3 with TRBJ1-1, with D maybe TRBD1 (6 bases). The input for sequencing was CD4+ or CD8+ T cells sorted from blood, taken in a trial of the OX40 agonist ivuxolimab. The clonotype originates from an adult with an advanced solid tumor such as melanoma, head and neck, liver or kidney cancer. The CDR3 is CAISGGLGAFF. CDR3 bases: TGTGCCATCAGTGGGGGGCTAGGAGCTTTCTTT.